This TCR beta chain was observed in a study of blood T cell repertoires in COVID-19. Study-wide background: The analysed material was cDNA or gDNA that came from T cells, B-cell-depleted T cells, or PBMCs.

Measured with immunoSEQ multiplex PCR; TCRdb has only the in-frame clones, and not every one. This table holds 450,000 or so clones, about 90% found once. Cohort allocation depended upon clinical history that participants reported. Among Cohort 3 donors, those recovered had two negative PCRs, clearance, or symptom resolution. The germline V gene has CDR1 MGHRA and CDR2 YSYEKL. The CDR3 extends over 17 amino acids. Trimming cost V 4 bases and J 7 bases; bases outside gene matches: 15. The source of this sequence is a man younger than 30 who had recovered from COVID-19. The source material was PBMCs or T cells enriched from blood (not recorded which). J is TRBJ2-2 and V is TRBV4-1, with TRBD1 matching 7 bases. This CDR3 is CASSRNFRQGESGELFF. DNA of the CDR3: TGCGCCAGCAGCCGCAACTTCCGTCAGGGGGAAAGCGGGGAGCTGTTTTTT.